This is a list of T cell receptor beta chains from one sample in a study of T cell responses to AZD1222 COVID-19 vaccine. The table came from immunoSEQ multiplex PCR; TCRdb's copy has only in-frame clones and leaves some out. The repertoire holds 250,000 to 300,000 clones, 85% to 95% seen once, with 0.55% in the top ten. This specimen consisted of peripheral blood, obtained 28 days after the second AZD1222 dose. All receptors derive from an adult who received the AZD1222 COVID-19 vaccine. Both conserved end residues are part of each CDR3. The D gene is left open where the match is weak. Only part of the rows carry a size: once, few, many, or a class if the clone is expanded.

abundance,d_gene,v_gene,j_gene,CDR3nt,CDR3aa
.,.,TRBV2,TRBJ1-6,TGTGCCAGCAGTGAAATTAGGAATGGGTGGTCTAATAATTCACCCCTCCACTTT,CASSEIRNGWSNNSPLHF
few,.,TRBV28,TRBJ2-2,TGTGCCAGCTCCTACCTAGGGGTGAACACCGGGGAGCTGTTTTTT,CASSYLGVNTGELFF
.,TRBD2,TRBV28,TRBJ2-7,TGTGCCAGTAGACTAGCGGGGGCCCTGGAGCAGTACTTC,CASRLAGALEQYF
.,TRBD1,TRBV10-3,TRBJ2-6,TGTGCCACGGGACAGCTCCTCCTGTCTGGGGCCAACGTCCTGACTTTC,CATGQLLLSGANVLTF
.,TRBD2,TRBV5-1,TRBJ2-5,TGCGCCAGCAGCTTGGCGGGACTAGCGGGGACACAAGAGACCCAGTACTTC,CASSLAGLAGTQETQYF
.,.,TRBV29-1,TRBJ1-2,TGCAGCGCCCTGGGACTTTTAGGCTATGGCTACACCTTC,CSALGLLGYGYTF
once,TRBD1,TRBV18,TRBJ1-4,TGTGCCAGCTCACTCGGACAGGCCTCTAATGAAAAACTGTTTTTT,CASSLGQASNEKLFF
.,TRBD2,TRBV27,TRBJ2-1,TGTGCCAGCAGTTTGCGTAGCGGGGGGATAGGGAATGAGCAGTTCTTC,CASSLRSGGIGNEQFF
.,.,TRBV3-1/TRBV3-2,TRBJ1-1,TGTGCCAGCAGCCAAGGGGCGGACTCTGAAGCTTTCTTT,CASSQGADSEAFF
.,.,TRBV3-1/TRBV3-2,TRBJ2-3,TGTGCCAGCAGCCAAGAAGGACGGGATACGCAGTATTTT,CASSQEGRDTQYF
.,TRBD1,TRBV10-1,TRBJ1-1,TGCGCCAGCAGTGCCGGGACAGTGAACACTGAAGCTTTCTTT,CASSAGTVNTEAFF
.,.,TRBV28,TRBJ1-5,TGTGCCAGCAGTTCCGGGACAAGAAATCAGCCCCAGCATTTT,CASSSGTRNQPQHF
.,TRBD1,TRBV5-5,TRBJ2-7,TGTGCCAGCAGCCGGGACAGGGTCTACGAGCAGTACTTC,CASSRDRVYEQYF
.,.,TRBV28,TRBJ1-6,TGTGCCAGCAGGGGGGGGCCCTTCCCAGGTTCACCCCTCCACTTT,CASRGGPFPGSPLHF
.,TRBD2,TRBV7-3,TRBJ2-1,TGTGCCAGCAGCTTAGGGACTAGCGGGAGAGGGGCCCGCAATGAGCAGTTCTTC,CASSLGTSGRGARNEQFF
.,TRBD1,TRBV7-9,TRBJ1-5,TGTGCCAGCAGCTCAACTACAGGGGGCAGGCAGCCCCAGCATTTT,CASSSTTGGRQPQHF
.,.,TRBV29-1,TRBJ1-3,TGCAGCGTCCTCGCGGGAAGCTCTGGAAACACCATATATTTT,CSVLAGSSGNTIYF
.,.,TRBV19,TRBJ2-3,TGTGCCAGTAGTAACCTAAGGGGTGGCACAGATACGCAGTATTTT,CASSNLRGGTDTQYF
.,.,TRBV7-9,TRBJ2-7,TGTGCCAGCAGCTTAGCCTCCCAGGGGCCAATTCGATACTTC,CASSLASQGPIRYF
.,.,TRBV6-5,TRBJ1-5,TGTGCCAGCAGTTACTCGGGGGCGACAGGCGATCAGCCCCAGCATTTT,CASSYSGATGDQPQHF
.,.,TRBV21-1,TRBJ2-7,TGTGCCAGCAACACCATCTACGAGCAGTACTTC,CASNTIYEQYF
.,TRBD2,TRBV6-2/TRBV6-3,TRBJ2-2,TGTGCCAGCAGCCCACTAGCGGGGGGGAACACCGGGGAGCTGTTTTTT,CASSPLAGGNTGELFF
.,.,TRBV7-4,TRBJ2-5,TGTGCCAGCAGCTTAGGGGTGGAGACCCAGTACTTC,CASSLGVETQYF
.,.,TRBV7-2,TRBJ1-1,TGTGCCAGCAGCTTAGTGGTTAACACTGAAGCTTTCTTT,CASSLVVNTEAFF
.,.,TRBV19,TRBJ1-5,TGTGCCAGTAGTATGTACTTGAGGACAGTTACTCAATCAGCCCAGCATTTT,CASSMYLRTVTQSAQHF
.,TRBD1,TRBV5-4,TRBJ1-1,TGTGCCAGCAGCGCGGAACAGGGGGCGCTCAAACAAGCTTTCTTT,CASSAEQGALKQAFF
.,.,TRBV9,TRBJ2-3,TGTGCCAGCAGCGTAGGGCCCAACACAGATACGCAGTATTTT,CASSVGPNTDTQYF
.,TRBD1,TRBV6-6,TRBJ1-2,TGTGCCAGCAGTCCCTCTCCCCAGGGGGAATATGGCTACACCTTC,CASSPSPQGEYGYTF
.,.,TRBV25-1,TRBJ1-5,TGTGCCAGCAGTGTAGGGGGGACGAAAAATCAGCCCCAGCATTTT,CASSVGGTKNQPQHF
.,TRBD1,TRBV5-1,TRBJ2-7,TGCGCCAGCAGCCCTCGGACAGGGGTAGCCTACGAGCAGTACTTC,CASSPRTGVAYEQYF
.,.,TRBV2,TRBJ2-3,TGTGCCAGCAGTAGCGCTAGATCCACAGATACGCAGTATTTT,CASSSARSTDTQYF
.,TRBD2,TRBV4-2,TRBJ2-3,TGTGCCAGCAGCCAAGATGTCGGCCTAGCGGTTACGGATACGCAGTATTTT,CASSQDVGLAVTDTQYF
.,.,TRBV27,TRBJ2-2,TGTGCCAGCAGTTTAGTCCCGTCTATTGGTTCCGGGGAGCTGTTTTTT,CASSLVPSIGSGELFF
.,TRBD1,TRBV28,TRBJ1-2,TGTGCCAGCAGACCCACAGGGGGCGGGCCTAACTATGGCTACACCTTC,CASRPTGGGPNYGYTF